The 4 T cell receptor beta chains listed next were all sequenced from one sample in a study of low-dose radiotherapy and immunotherapy resistance in tumors. TRAV- and TRBV-specific primers primed first-strand cDNA, covering alpha and beta chains. TCRs were amplified for roughly 20 PCR cycles with a constant-region primer and V-primer adapter. From the reads, TCRdb called clonotypes with MiXCR, one entry per CDR3 protein. The data contain about 64,000 distinct CDR3 sequences, about a quarter of them singletons. Sample time point: before trial treatment. Sequencing was performed on PBMCs, taken before treatment. All receptors come from a male donor with rectosigmoid adenocarcinoma.

Turning to this clonotype: A read error is the likely source, as a far larger clone sits one nucleotide away. The chain couples TRBV6-2 or TRBV6-3 to TRBJ2-7; TRBD1 is a possible D gene (6 bases). Germline V gene sequence: CDR1 MNHEY, CDR2 SVGEGT. CDR3 size: 13 residues. The CDR3 nucleotides are TGTGCCAGCAGTAGGACAGAGGCCTACGTGCAGTACTTC. Its translation is CASSRTEAYVQYF.

V is TRBV12-3 or TRBV12-4 and J is TRBJ2-1; 10 positions agree with TRBD2. This CDR3 region has 16 residues. Trimming cost V 7 bases and J 0 bases; bases outside gene matches: 6. The CDR3 DNA reads as TGTGCCAGCACCCTTAGCGGGGGGCGCTCCTACAATGAGCAGTTCTTC. Its protein is CASTLSGGRSYNEQFF.

This chain connects TRBV9 to TRBJ2-3, with D possibly matching TRBD2 (5 bases). Germline V lookup: CDR1 SGDLS, CDR2 YYNGEE. The CDR3 loop spans 13 amino acids. Deletions cut 0 bases from V and 6 bases from J, with 8 bases between. CDR3 nucleotides: TGTGCCAGCAGCGTAGCTACGGGGGATACGCAGTATTTT. Protein sequence: CASSVATGDTQYF.

At least ten counts were recorded for this clonotype. This chain uses TRBV7-2 with TRBJ2-3; D possibly corresponds to TRBD2 (6 bases). In germline, CDR1 is SGHTA, CDR2 FQGNSA. The V end was cut by 0 bases, the J end by 0 bases, with 10 bases between. This CDR3 has 16 residues. The CDR3 bases are TGTGCCAGCAGCTTAGCAGGTAGCGGAAGCACAGATACGCAGTATTTT. Encoded protein: CASSLAGSGSTDTQYF.